This paragraph covers one TCR beta chain sequence. In its sample, this clonotype was seen a few times. No cognate antigen has been identified for it. Qualities for individual bases were not recorded, and no much larger clone is one base off. The time point label for this specimen denotes: before S. Paratyphi A challenge (baseline). MAIT cells, defined as Valpha7.2+ CD161+ T cells, were identified and sorted by flow cytometry. In about 6 volunteers who developed enteric fever after controlled oral challenge with live Salmonella Paratyphi A, circulating MAIT cell TCRbeta repertoires were profiled over time. Each diagnosed volunteer contributed MAIT cell samples at pre-infection, mid-infection and post-infection timepoints. A diagnosis of enteric fever was based on Paratyphi A bacteremia and/or a persistent fever above 38 degrees C that lasted longer than 12 hours. Diagnosis of infection in challenged volunteers occurred between day 4 and day 7 after challenge. For RNA extraction, 5,000 to 10,000 MAIT cells from each sample were sorted straight into RNAqueous-Micro lysis buffer. Lymphoprep gradient centrifugation was used to isolate peripheral blood mononuclear cells from blood samples and leukocyte cones. A BD FACSAria Fusion or BD FACSAria III sorter was used for cell sorting.

The library came from 5' RACE. TCRbeta was amplified in two rounds of PCR using Phusion High-Fidelity polymerase, and the primers added sample-specific barcodes. Template-switch cDNA synthesis with SMARTScribe reverse transcriptase and a TRBC-specific primer was used to generate TCRbeta libraries. The barcoded samples were pooled and then prepared using the NEBNext Ultra DNA Library Prep Kit for Illumina. Sequencing of libraries was performed on an Illumina MiSeq with the MiSeq reagent kit v2, 300 cycles. The original pipeline was this. Reads were demultiplexed by barcode with Jemultiplexer and aligned with MiTCR using default parameters. Non-functional sequences were removed with VDJtools, and each clonotype was defined by its amino acid sequence, with frequencies calculated from the assigned sequence reads. Clonal space homeostasis binned clonotypes by frequency as over-represented (0.05-1), large, medium and small. TCRdb cleaned the public reads at Q25 with fastp, built clones with MiXCR and kept in-frame beta chains. Duplicate CDR3 protein sequences are folded into a single record with the most common DNA and genes. Clone size and V and J calls follow TCRdb, not the original study. This sample has about 700 distinct CDR3 sequences in its table, and around 28% of those were observed once. The top ten hold roughly 25% of the sample.

These data belong to a study of MAIT cells during Salmonella Paratyphi A infection (TCRdb year 2017). Looking at the study overall: Adult volunteers aged 18 to 60 ingested a single dose of 1-5x10^3 CFU of S. Paratyphi A strain NVGH308. Diagnosed volunteers received ciprofloxacin 500 mg twice daily for 14 days starting at diagnosis.

Overall results and qualifications from the work: MAIT TRBV usage was oligoclonal, favouring TRBV20 and TRBV6, and appeared unchanged by infection. Diagnosed volunteers showed more expansion or contraction among top five MAIT clonotypes than healthy controls (around 0.57 versus 0.12), suggesting infection-driven repertoire reshaping. The availability of volunteer samples limited the sample sizes, but these sizes were considered adequate to detect differences between groups. The space taken up by over-represented MAIT clonotypes dropped significantly from baseline to mid-infection (roughly 0.18 to 0.096), while post-infection showed no significant difference.

From the germline V gene, CDR1 is SGHVS and CDR2 is FQNEAQ. The CDR3 numbers 13 residues from cysteine through phenylalanine. The entry retains the CDR3 DNA only, 39 bases that are in frame from base 1. The V end loses 5 bases and the J end loses 8 bases, and a stretch of 13 bases separates them. This TCR was recovered from a person aged 18 to 70 who was deliberately infected with Salmonella Paratyphi A in a paratyphoid fever challenge study. Sample: MAIT cells from blood, taken at the first sampling point of the challenge study. The receptor chain draws on TRBV7-8 and TRBJ2-1; the D segment cannot be called with confidence. The base sequence is TGTGCCAGCAGCCCACAACCAGGCCATGAGCAGTTCTTC. Translated, this is CASSPQPGHEQFF.